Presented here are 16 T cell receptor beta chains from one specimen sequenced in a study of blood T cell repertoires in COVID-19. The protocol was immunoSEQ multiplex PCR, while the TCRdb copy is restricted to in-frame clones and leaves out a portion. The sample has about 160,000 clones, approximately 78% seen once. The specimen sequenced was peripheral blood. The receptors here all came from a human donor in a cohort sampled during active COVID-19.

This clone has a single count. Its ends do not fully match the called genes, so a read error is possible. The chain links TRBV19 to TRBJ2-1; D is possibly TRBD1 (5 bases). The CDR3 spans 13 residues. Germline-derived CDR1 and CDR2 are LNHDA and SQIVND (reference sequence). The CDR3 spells CASSIGGRVEPFF. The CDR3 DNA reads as TGTGCCAGTAGTATAGGTGGCAGGGTGGAGCCGTTCTTC.

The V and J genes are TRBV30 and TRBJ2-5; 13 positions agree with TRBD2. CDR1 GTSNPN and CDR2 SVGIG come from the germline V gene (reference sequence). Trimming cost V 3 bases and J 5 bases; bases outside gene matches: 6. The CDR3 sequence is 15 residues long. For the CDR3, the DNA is TGTGCCTGGAGCGGACTAGCGGGGGCGGGGGAGACCCAGTACTTC. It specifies CAWSGLAGAGETQYF.

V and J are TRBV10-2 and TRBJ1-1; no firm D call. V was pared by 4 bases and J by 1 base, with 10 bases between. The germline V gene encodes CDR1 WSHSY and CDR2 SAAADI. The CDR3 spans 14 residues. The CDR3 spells CASSGLGRNTEAFF. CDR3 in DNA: TGCGCCAGCAGTGGTCTGGGGAGGAACACTGAAGCTTTCTTT.

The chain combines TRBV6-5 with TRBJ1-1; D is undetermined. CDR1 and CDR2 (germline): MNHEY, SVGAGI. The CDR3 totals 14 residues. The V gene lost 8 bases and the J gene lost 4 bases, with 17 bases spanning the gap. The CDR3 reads CASCRPGIGTEAFF. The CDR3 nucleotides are TGTGCCAGCTGCCGGCCGGGAATCGGCACTGAAGCTTTCTTT.

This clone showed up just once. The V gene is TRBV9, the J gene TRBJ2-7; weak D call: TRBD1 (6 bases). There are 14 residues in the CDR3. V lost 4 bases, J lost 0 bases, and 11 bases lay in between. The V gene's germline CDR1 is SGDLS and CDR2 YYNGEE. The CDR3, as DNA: TGTGCCAGCAGCTTTGGGGGCAGCTCCTACGAGCAGTACTTC. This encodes CASSFGGSSYEQYF.

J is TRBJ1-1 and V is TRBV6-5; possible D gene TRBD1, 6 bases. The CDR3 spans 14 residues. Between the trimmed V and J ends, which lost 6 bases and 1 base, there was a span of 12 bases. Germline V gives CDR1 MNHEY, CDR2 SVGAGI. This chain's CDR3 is CASSAAGANTEAFF. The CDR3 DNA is TGTGCCAGCAGCGCCGCAGGGGCGAACACTGAAGCTTTCTTT.

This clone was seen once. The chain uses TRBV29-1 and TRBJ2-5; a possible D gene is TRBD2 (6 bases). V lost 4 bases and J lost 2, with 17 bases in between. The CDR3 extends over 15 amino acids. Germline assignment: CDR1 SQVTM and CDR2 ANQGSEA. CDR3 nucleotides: TGCAGCGTTGCTCGGGGGACCGTCGCACAAGAGACCCAGTACTTC. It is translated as CSVARGTVAQETQYF.

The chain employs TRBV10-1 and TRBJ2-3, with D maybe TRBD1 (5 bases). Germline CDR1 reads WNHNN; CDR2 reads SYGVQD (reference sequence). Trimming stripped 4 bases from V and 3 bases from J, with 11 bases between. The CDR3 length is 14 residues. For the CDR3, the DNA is TGCGCCAGCAGTGCTGCAGGGCTAACAGATACGCAGTATTTT. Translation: CASSAAGLTDTQYF.

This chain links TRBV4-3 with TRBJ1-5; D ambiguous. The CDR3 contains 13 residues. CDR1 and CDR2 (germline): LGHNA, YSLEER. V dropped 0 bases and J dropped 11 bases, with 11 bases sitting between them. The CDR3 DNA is TGCGCCAGCAGCCAAGAATCCAGGTCAGCCCAGCATTTT. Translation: CASSQESRSAQHF.

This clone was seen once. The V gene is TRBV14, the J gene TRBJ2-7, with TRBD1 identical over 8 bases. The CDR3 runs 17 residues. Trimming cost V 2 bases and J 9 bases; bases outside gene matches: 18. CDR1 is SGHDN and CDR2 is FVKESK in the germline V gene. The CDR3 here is CASSQSPRTGFFLGQYF. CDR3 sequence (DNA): TGTGCCAGCAGCCAAAGTCCCCGGACAGGGTTTTTTCTTGGGCAGTACTTC.

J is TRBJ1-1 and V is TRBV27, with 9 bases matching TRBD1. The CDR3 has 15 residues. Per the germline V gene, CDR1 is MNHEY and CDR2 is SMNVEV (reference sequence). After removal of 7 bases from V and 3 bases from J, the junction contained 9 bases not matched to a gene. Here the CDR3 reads CASTSYRGRDTEAFF. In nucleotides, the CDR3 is TGTGCCAGCACCTCTTACAGGGGGCGGGACACTGAAGCTTTCTTT.

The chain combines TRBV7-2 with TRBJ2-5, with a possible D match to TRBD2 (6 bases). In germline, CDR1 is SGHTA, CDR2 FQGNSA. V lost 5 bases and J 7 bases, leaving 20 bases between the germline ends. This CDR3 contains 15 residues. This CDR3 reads CASSPAGLGGATQYF. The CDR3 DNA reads TGTGCCAGCAGCCCGGCGGGACTCGGCGGGGCGACCCAGTACTTC.

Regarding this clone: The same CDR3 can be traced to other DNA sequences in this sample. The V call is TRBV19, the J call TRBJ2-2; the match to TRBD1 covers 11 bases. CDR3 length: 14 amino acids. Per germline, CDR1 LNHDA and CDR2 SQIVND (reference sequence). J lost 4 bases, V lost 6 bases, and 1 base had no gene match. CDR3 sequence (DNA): TGTGCCAGTAGGGGACAGGGGGGCACCGGGGAGCTGTTTTTT. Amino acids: CASRGQGGTGELFF.

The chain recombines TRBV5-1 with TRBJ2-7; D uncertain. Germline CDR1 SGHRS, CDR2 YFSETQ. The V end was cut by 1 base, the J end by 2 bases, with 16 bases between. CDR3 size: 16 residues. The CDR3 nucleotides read TGCGCCAGCAGCTTGTTATCCCCCGGGTCAACCTACGAGCAGTACTTC. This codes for CASSLLSPGSTYEQYF.

The CDR3 loop is CASSMRDRGTNEQFF. The CDR3 DNA sequence: TGTGCCAGTAGTATGAGAGACAGGGGTACGAATGAGCAGTTCTTC. The J gene is TRBJ2-1, the V gene TRBV19; 8 nucleotides match TRBD1. Germline V lookup: CDR1 LNHDA, CDR2 SQIVND (reference sequence). V lost 3 bases, J lost 7 bases, and 8 bases stayed unmatched. This CDR3 contains 15 residues.

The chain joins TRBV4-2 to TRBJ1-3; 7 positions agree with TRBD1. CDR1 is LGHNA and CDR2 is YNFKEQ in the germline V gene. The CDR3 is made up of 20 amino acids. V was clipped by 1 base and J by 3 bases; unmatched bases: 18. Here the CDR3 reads CASSQALTLGTAFLGNTIYF. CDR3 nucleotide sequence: TGTGCCAGCAGCCAAGCCCTTACTTTGGGGACAGCTTTTCTTGGAAACACCATATATTTT.